Presented here are 8 T cell receptor beta chains from one specimen sequenced in a study of blood T cell repertoires in COVID-19. Only in-frame clones appear in the TCRdb table, and some are missing; sequencing was by immunoSEQ multiplex PCR. Found here are about 72,000 clones, around four fifths of them singletons; the top ten hold roughly 20%. Sequenced sample: peripheral blood. The origin of the receptors is a woman of 80 years or more with acute or convalescent COVID-19.

The V call is TRBV15, the J call TRBJ2-5; no clear D. There are 15 residues in the CDR3. Germline CDR1 LNHNV, CDR2 YYDKDF (reference sequence). Trimming cost V 3 bases and J 2 bases, with 13 bases left between them. The CDR3 region is CATSRGRQGQETQYF. In DNA form, the CDR3 reads TGTGCCACCAGCAGGGGCCGACAAGGTCAAGAGACCCAGTACTTC.

The V and J genes are TRBV5-6 and TRBJ2-3; D is unresolved. Trimming left V 5 bases short and J 0 bases short, with 7 bases between. Per the germline V gene, CDR1 is SGHDT and CDR2 is YYEEEE. This CDR3 spans 13 amino acids. The CDR3 protein is CASSSSSTDTQYF. CDR3 bases: TGTGCCAGCAGTTCCTCTAGCACAGATACGCAGTATTTT.

This sequence joins TRBV19 and TRBJ1-1, with TRBD1 matching 11 bases. CDR1 is LNHDA and CDR2 is SQIVND in the germline V gene (reference sequence). V was clipped by 6 bases and J by 4 bases; unmatched bases: 10. This CDR3 is built from 16 residues. CDR3 DNA: TGTGCCAGTAGCCCGGACAGGGGGCAGGGTAGCACTGAAGCTTTCTTT. Translation gives CASSPDRGQGSTEAFF.

V gene TRBV27 combines with J gene TRBJ1-1; a weak D match, TRBD1 (5 bases). Germline values: CDR1 MNHEY, CDR2 SMNVEV (reference sequence). The CDR3 has 11 residues. V lost 8 bases, J lost 5 bases, and 9 bases lay in between. CDR3: CASERGTEAFF. Here the CDR3 DNA reads TGTGCCAGCGAGCGGGGGACTGAAGCTTTCTTT.

This chain links TRBV14 with TRBJ2-1; tentative D call: TRBD1 (6 bases). CDR3 size: 15 residues. Trimming pared 0 bases from V and 9 bases from J, leaving 15 bases between. Per germline, CDR1 SGHDN and CDR2 FVKESK. CDR3: CASSQDVGGLTEQFF. Here the CDR3 DNA reads TGTGCCAGCAGCCAAGATGTAGGGGGTTTGACTGAGCAGTTCTTC. The complete variable domain, with remaining parts taken from reference TRBV14 and TRBJ2-1, reads EAGVTQFPSHSVIEKGQTVTLRCDPISGHDNLYWYRRVMGKEIKFLLHFVKESKQDESGMPNNRFLAERTGGTYSTLKVQPAELEDSGVYFCASSQDVGGLTEQFFGPGTRLTVL.

The V and J genes are TRBV19 and TRBJ2-7, with TRBD1 matching over 12 bases. CDR1 and CDR2 (germline): LNHDA, SQIVND (reference sequence). V gave up 8 bases and J gave up 3 bases; unmatched junction bases: 5. This CDR3 region has 14 residues. The CDR3 DNA is TGTGCCAGTGGGGGGACAGGGGGCCTCTACGAGCAGTACTTC. Translating gives CASGGTGGLYEQYF.

This rearrangement joins TRBV24-1 to TRBJ2-7; D remains ambiguous. The CDR3 is made up of 13 amino acids. The V gene's germline CDR1 is KGHDR and CDR2 SFDVKD. V gave up 0 bases and J gave up 3 bases, with 5 bases separating them. The chain's CDR3 is CATSDLRGYEQYF. The CDR3 coding sequence is TGTGCCACCAGTGATTTGCGCGGCTACGAGCAGTACTTC.

CDR3 residues: CAWSRTSGSIGELFF. The DNA for the CDR3 is TGTGCCTGGAGTCGGACTAGCGGGAGTATCGGGGAGCTGTTTTTT. The V call is TRBV30, the J call TRBJ2-2, with 13 positions matching TRBD2. This CDR3 is built from 15 residues. V was clipped by 2 bases and J by 7 bases; unmatched bases: 4. CDR1 and CDR2 from the germline V gene are GTSNPN and SVGIG (reference sequence).